This T cell receptor (beta chain) was observed in a study of blood T cell repertoires in COVID-19. Study information: COVID-19 samples from acute and convalescent phases originated in the United States, Italy and Spain. T cells, B-cell-depleted T cells, or PBMCs supplied cDNA or gDNA.

The germline V gene encodes CDR1 MNHNS and CDR2 SASEGT. The V and J ends lost 3 bases and 7 bases, in that order; junction bases with no gene match: 5. The CDR3 is 14 amino acids. In this sample, this clone turned up once. Sequenced by immunoSEQ multiplex PCR; TCRdb stores in-frame clones only, minus some. The table shows 35,000 to 50,000 clones, with 75% to 90% occurring only once. This chain joins TRBV6-1 and TRBJ1-5; TRBD1 matches at 8 bases. Material for sequencing was peripheral blood. This clonotype was obtained from a man in his fifties or sixties with active or convalescent COVID-19. In DNA form, the CDR3 reads TGTGCCAGCAGTGATCGACAGGGGCACCAGCCCCAGCATTTT. This gives the protein CASSDRQGHQPQHF.